This T cell receptor (beta chain) is from a study of control samples from healthy donors and cancer patients. Germline-derived CDR1 and CDR2 are SGHTA and FQGNSA. CDR3 length: 14 amino acids. The ends were cut back, 5 bases at V and 5 bases at J, with 13 bases in the middle. Profiled with immunoSEQ multiplex PCR; TCRdb holds only in-frame clones, not every one. The sample has about 160,000 clones, about 94% seen once. The genes are TRBV7-2 and TRBJ1-5, with D uncertain. What was sequenced was blood. The clonotype was recovered from a middle-aged woman in good health. The CDR3 bases are TGTGCCAGCAGCCTTGAACCCGGGCATCAGCCCCAGCATTTT. Its protein is CASSLEPGHQPQHF.